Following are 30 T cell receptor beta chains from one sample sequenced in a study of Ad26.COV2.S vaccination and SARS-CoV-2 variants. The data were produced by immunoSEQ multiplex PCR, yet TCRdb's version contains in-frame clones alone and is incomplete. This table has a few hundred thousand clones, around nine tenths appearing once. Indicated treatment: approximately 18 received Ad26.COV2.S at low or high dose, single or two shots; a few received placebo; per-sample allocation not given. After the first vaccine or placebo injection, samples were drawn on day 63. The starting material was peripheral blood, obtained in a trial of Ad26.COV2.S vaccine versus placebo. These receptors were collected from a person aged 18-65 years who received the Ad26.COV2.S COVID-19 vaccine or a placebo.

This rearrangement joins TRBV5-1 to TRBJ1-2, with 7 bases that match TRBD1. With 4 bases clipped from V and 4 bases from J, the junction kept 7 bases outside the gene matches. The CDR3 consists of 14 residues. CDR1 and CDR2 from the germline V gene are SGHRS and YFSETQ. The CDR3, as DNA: TGCGCCAGCAGCCCAGCGGGACAGATCTATGGCTACACCTTC. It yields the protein CASSPAGQIYGYTF.

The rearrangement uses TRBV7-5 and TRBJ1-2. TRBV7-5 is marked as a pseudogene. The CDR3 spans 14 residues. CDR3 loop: CVRSVGGDDYGYTF. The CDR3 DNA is TGTGTCAGAAGCGTTGGAGGGGATGACTATGGCTACACCTTC.

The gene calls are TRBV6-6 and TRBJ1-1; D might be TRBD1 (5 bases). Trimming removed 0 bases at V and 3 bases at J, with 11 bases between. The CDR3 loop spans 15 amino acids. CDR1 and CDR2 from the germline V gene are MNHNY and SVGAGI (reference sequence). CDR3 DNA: TGTGCCAGCAGTTACTCGGGGGTCGAGGACACTGAAGCTTTCTTT. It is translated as CASSYSGVEDTEAFF.

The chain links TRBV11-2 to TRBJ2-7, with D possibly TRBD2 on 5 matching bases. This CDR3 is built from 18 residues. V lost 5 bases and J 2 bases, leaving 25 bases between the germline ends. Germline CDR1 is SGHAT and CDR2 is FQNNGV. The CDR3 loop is CASSPAGAASYSPYEQYF. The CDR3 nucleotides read TGTGCCAGCAGCCCCGCGGGTGCAGCCTCTTACAGCCCCTACGAGCAGTACTTC. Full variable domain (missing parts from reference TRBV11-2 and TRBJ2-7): EAGVAQSPRYKIIEKRQSVAFWCNPISGHATLYWYQQILGQGPKLLIQFQNNGVVDDSQLPKDRFSAERLKGVDSTLKIQPAKLEDSAVYLCASSPAGAASYSPYEQYFGPGTRLTVT.

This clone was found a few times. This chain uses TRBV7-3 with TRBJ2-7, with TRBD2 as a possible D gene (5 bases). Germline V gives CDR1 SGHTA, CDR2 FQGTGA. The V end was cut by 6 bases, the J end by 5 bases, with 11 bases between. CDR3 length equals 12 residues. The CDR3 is CASRRGYDEQYF. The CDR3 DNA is TGTGCCAGCAGAAGAGGGTATGACGAGCAGTACTTC.

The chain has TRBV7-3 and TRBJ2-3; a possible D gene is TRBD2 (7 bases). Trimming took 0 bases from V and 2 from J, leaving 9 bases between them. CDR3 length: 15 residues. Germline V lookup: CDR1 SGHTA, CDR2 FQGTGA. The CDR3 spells CASSLTGGLTDTQYF. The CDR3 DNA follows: TGTGCCAGCAGCTTAACGGGGGGGCTCACAGATACGCAGTATTTT.

CDR3 DNA: TGTGCCAAGGGGTTTAATGAAAAACTGTTTTTT. Translation: CAKGFNEKLFF. V is TRBV7-2 and J is TRBJ1-4, with D perhaps TRBD1 (5 bases). Between the trimmed V and J ends, which lost 10 bases and 4 bases, there was a span of 7 bases. The CDR3 loop spans 11 amino acids. Germline CDR1 SGHTA, CDR2 FQGNSA.

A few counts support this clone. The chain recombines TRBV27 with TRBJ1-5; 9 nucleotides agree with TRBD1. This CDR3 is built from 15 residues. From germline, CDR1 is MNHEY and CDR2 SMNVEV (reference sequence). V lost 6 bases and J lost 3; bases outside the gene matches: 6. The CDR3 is CASRPRQGDNQPQHF. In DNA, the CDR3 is TGTGCCAGCAGACCGCGACAGGGGGACAATCAGCCCCAGCATTTT.

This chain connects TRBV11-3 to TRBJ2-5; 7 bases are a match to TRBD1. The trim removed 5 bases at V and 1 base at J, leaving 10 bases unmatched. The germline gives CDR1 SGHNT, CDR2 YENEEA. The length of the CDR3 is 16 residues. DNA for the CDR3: TGTGCCAGCAGCATCTCAACAGGGGTGGGCCAAGAGACCCAGTACTTC. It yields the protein CASSISTGVGQETQYF.

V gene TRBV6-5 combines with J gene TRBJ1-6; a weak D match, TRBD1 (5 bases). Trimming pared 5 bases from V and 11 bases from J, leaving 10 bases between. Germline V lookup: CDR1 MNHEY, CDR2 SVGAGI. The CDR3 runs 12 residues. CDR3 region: CASSQGMAPLHF. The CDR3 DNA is TGTGCCAGCAGTCAGGGTATGGCACCCCTCCACTTT.

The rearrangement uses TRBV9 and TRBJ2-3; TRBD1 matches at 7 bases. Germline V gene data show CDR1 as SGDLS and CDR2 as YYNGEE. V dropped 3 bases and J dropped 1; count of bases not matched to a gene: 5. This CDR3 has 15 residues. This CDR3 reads CASSARGLGTDTQYF. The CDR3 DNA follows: TGTGCCAGCAGCGCTAGGGGGCTCGGCACAGATACGCAGTATTTT.

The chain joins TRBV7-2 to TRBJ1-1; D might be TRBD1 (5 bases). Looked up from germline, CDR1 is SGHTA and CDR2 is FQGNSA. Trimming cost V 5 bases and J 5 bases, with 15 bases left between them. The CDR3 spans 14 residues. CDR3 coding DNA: TGTGCCAGCAGCCCATTCGGGGGGAGGACTGAAGCTTTCTTT. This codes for CASSPFGGRTEAFF.

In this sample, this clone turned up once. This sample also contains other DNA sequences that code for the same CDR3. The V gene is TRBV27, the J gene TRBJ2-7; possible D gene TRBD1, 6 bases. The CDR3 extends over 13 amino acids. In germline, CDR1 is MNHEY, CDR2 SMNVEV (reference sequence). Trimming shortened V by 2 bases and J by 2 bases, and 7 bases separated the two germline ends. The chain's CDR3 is CASSLRQAYEQYF. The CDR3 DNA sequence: TGTGCCAGCAGTTTAAGACAGGCCTACGAGCAGTACTTC.

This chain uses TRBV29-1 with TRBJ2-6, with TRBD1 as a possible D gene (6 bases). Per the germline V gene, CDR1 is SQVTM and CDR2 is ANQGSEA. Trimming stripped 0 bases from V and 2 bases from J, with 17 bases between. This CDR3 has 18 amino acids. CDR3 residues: CSVEEGHLRNPGANVLTF. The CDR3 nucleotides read TGCAGCGTTGAAGAGGGACACTTAAGGAACCCTGGGGCCAACGTCCTGACTTTC.

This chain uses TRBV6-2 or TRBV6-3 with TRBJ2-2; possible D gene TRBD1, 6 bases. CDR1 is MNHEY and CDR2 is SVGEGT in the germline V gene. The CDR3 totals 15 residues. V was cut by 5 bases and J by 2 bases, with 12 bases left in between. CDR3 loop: CASSLYRVNTGELFF. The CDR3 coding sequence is TGTGCCAGCAGTCTATACAGGGTAAACACCGGGGAGCTGTTTTTT.

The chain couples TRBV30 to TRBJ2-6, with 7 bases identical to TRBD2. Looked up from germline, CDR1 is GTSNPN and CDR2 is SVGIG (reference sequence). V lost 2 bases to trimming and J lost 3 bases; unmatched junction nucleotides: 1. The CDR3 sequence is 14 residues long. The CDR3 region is CAWSRGVGANVLTF. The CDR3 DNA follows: TGTGCCTGGAGTCGGGGGGTTGGGGCCAACGTCCTGACTTTC.

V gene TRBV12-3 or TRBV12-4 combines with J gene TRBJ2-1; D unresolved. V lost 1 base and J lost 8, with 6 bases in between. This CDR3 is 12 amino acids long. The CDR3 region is CASSLGKDEQFF. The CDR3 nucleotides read TGTGCCAGCAGTTTAGGGAAGGATGAGCAGTTCTTC.

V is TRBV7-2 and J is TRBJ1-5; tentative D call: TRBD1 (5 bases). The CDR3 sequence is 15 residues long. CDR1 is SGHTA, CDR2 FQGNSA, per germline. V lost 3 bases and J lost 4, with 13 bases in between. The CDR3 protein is CASSFGGDGNQPQHF. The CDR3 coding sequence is TGTGCCAGCAGCTTCGGCGGGGACGGGAATCAGCCCCAGCATTTT.

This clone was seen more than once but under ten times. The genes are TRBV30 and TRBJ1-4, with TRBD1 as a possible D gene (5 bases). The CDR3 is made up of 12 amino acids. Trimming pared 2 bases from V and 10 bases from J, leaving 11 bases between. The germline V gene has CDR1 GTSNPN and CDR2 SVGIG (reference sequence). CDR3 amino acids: CAWSPSRGKLFF. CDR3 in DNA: TGTGCCTGGAGTCCCTCGAGGGGAAAACTGTTTTTT.

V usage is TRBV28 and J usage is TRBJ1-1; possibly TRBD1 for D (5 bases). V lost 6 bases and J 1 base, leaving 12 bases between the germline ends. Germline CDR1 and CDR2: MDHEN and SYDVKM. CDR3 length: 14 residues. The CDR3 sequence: CASSPPQENTEAFF. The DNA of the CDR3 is TGTGCCAGCAGCCCTCCACAGGAGAACACTGAAGCTTTCTTT. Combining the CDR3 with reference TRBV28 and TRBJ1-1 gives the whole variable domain DVKVTQSSRYLVKRTGEKVFLECVQDMDHENMFWYRQDPGLGLRLIYFSYDVKMKEKGDIPEGYSVSREKKERFSLILESASTNQTSMYLCASSPPQENTEAFFGQGTRLTVV.

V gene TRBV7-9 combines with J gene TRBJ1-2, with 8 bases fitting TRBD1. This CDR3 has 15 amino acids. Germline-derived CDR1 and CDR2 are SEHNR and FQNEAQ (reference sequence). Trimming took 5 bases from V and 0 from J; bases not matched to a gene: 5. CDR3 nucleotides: TGTGCCAGCAGCACGATGACAGGGGCTAACTATGGCTACACCTTC. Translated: CASSTMTGANYGYTF.

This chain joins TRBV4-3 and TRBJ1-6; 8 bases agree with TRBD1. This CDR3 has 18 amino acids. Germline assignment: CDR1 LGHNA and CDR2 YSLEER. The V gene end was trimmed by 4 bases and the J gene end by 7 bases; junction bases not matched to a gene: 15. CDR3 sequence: CASSPGAGGTGENSPLHF. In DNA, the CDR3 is TGCGCCAGCAGCCCCGGGGCGGGGGGGACAGGCGAAAATTCACCCCTCCACTTT.

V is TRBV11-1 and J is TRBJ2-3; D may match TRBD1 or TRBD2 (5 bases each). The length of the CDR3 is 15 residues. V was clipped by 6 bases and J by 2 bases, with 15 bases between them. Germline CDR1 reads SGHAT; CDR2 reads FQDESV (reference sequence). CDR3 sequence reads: CASSLGGEYTDTQYF. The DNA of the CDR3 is TGTGCCAGCAGTCTTGGGGGAGAATACACAGATACGCAGTATTTT.

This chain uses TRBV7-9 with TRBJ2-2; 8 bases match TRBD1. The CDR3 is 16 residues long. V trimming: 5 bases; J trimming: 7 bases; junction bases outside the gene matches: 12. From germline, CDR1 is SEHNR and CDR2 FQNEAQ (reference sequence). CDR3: CASSPRDRQINGELFF. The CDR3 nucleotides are TGTGCCAGCAGCCCCCGGGACAGGCAAATCAACGGGGAGCTGTTTTTT.

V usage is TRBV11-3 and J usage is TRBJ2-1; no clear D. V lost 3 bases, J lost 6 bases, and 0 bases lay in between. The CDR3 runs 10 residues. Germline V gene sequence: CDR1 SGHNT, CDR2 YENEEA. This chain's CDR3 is CASSFNEQFF. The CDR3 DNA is TGTGCCAGCAGCTTCAATGAGCAGTTCTTC. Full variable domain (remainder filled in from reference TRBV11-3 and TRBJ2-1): EAGVVQSPRYKIIEKKQPVAFWCNPISGHNTLYWYLQNLGQGPELLIRYENEEAVDDSQLPKDRFSAERLKGVDSTLKIQPAELGDSAVYLCASSFNEQFFGPGTRLTVL.

CDR3: CASRDEGGIYYRYTF. For the CDR3, the DNA is TGTGCCAGCAGGGATGAGGGCGGGATTTACTATCGCTACACCTTC. The chain recombines TRBV21-1 with TRBJ1-2. TRBV21-1 is shown as a pseudogene. This CDR3 region has 15 residues.

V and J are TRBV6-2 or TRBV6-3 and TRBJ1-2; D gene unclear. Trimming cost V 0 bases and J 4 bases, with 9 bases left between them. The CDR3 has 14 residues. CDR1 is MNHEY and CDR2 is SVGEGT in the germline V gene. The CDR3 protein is CASSYSGSSYGYTF. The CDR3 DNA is TGTGCCAGCAGTTACTCGGGATCGTCCTATGGCTACACCTTC.

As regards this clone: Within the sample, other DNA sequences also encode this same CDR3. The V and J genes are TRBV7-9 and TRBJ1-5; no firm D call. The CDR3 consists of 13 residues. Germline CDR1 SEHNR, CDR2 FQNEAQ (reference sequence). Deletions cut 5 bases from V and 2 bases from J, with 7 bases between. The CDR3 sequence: CASSSGGNQPQHF. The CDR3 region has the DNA TGTGCCAGCAGCAGCGGTGGCAATCAGCCCCAGCATTTT.

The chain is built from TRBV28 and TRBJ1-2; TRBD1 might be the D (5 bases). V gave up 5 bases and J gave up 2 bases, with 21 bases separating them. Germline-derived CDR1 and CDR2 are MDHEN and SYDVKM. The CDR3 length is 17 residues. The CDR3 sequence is CASSEVGGGRENYGYTF. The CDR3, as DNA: TGTGCCAGCAGTGAAGTCGGGGGGGGTAGGGAAAACTATGGCTACACCTTC.

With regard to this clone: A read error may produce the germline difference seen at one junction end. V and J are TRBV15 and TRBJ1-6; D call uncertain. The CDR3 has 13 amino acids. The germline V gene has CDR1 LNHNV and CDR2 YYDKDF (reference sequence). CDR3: CATSRDLSETLSF. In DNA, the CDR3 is TGTGCCACCAGCAGAGATCTGTCCGAGACCCTATCTTTT.